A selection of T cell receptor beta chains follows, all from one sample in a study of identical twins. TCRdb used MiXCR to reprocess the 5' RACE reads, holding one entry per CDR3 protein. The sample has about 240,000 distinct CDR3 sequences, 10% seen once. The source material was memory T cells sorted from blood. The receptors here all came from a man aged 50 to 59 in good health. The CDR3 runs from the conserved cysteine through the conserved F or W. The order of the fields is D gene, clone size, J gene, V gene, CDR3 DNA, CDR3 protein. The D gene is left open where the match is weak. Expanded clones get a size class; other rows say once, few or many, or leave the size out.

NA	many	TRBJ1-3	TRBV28	TGTGCCAGCAGTTTATTTTCGGGGGGGAGCCGCTCTGGAAACACCATATATTTT	CASSLFSGGSRSGNTIYF
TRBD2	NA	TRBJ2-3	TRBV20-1	TGCAGTGCTAGAGCCGGGACTAGCGGGATTAGGACAGATACGCAGTATTTT	CSARAGTSGIRTDTQYF
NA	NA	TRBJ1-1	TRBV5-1	TGCGCCAGCAGAAGACGGGCTGGGACTGAAGCTTTCTTT	CASRRRAGTEAFF
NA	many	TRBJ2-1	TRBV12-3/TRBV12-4	TGTGCCAGCAGCCCCCCTCTTGGAGCGGGCTACAATGAGCAGTTCTTC	CASSPPLGAGYNEQFF
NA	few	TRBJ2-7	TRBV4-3	TGCGCCAGCAGCCAAGGGTCAGGGGACCCCTACGAGCAGTACTTC	CASSQGSGDPYEQYF
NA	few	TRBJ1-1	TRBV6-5	TGTGCCAGCAGTCTCGACGTAGTGAACACTGAAGCTTTCTTT	CASSLDVVNTEAFF
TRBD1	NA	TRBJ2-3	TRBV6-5	TGTGCCAGCAGTTCCGGGACAGGGGGATTTACGCAGTATTTT	CASSSGTGGFTQYF
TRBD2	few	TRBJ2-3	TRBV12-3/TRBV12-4	TGTGCCACCATGACTAGCGCCACAGATACGCAGTATTTT	CATMTSATDTQYF
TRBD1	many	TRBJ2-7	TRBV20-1	TGCAGTGCTAGATCACAGGGGTTGAACTGGAACGAGCAGTACTTC	CSARSQGLNWNEQYF
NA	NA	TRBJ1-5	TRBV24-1	TGTGCCACCAGTTCCAGAGGGATGGGTCAGCCCCAGCATTTT	CATSSRGMGQPQHF
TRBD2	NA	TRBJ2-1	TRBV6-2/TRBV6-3	TGTGCCAGCAGTTACTCCCGGGAGGGGAATGAGCAGTTCTTC	CASSYSREGNEQFF
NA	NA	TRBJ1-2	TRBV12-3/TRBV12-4	TGTGCCAGCAGTTTAGGGACAGAAACCTATGGCTACACCTTC	CASSLGTETYGYTF
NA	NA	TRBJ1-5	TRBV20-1	TGCAGTGCTATCGCATCGAGCTATAGCAATCAGCCCCAGCATTTT	CSAIASSYSNQPQHF
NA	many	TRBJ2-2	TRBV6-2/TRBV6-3	TGTGCCAGCAGTTACTCCCCGGGGGGCCGGGACACCGGGGAGCTGTTTTTT	CASSYSPGGRDTGELFF
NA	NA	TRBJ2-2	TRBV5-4	TGTGCCAGCAGCTTGGCAGGATTAACCGGGGAGCTGTTTTTT	CASSLAGLTGELFF
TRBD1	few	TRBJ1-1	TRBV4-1	TGCGCCAGCAGCTTCCCTTTGACAGGGCTCATGAACACTGAAGCTTTCTTT	CASSFPLTGLMNTEAFF
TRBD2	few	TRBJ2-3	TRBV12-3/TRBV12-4	TGTGCCAGCAGTTTAGCGTCTACTAGCGCGGCAGATACGCAGTATTTT	CASSLASTSAADTQYF
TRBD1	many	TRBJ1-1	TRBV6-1	TGTGCCAGCAGAGAACTGACAGGGCCCACTGAAGCTTTCTTT	CASRELTGPTEAFF
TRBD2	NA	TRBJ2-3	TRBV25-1	TGTGCCTCCACCCCAGCGGGAGTCACTTTCTCAGATACGCAGTATTTT	CASTPAGVTFSDTQYF
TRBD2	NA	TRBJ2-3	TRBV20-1	TGCAGTGCTATAACTAGCGGGGGGATATCCAGCACAGATACGCAGTATTTT	CSAITSGGISSTDTQYF
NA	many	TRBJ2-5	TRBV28	TGTGCCAGCAGTAAACCGACTGCTCAGGTCCAAGAGACCCAGTACTTC	CASSKPTAQVQETQYF
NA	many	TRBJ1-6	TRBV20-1	TGCAGTGCTAGTGGCAGGGGAGATTCACCCCTCCACTTT	CSASGRGDSPLHF
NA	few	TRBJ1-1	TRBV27	TGTGCCAGCAGCCCAACGTGGGGGAACACTGAAGCTTTCTTT	CASSPTWGNTEAFF
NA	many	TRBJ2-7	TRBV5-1	TGCGCCAGCAGCTACGGGGACTCCTACGAGCAGTACTTC	CASSYGDSYEQYF
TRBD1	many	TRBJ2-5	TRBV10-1	TGCGCCAGCAGTGAGTCGACCCGGGGTGAGGGGGCCTCCGAGACCCAGTACTTC	CASSESTRGEGASETQYF
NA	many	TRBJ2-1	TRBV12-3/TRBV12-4	TGTGCCAGCAGTCCACAACTAGCTACTGAGCAGTTCTTC	CASSPQLATEQFF
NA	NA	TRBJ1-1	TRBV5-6	TGTGCCAGCAGCTCCTGGCCAAGCACTGAAGCTTTCTTT	CASSSWPSTEAFF
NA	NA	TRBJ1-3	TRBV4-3	TGCGCCAGCAGCCAAGCCACCGGGGGCGTTGCCTCTGGAAACACCATATATTTT	CASSQATGGVASGNTIYF
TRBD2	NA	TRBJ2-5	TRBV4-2	TGTGCCAGCAGCCAAGGGGGGCGGGAGGGACGCGAGACCCAGTACTTC	CASSQGGREGRETQYF
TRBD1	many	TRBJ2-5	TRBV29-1	TGCAGCGGTATGACAGGGAACCTAAAAGAGACCCAGTACTTC	CSGMTGNLKETQYF
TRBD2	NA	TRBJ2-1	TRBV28	TGTGCCAGCAGTGGTGCGGGGGGTTCCTACAATGAGCAGTTCTTC	CASSGAGGSYNEQFF
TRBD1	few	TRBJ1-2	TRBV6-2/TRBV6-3	TGTGCCAGCAGCAGACAGGGGCCGCTGGGCTACACCTTC	CASSRQGPLGYTF
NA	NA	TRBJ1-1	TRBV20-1	TGCAGTGCTAGAGATCAAGGTTCCAACACTGAAGCTTTCTTT	CSARDQGSNTEAFF
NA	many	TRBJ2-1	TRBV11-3	TGTGCCAGCAGCACCCGCTTAGGGGGGGCCAATGAGCAGTTCTTC	CASSTRLGGANEQFF
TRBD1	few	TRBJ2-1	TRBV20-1	TGCAGTGCTAGATTGACCTCCTCCGGGACAGGAAGGATTTATAGCTACAATGAGCAGTTCTTC	CSARLTSSGTGRIYSYNEQFF
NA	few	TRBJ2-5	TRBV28	TGTGCCACATCAGGGAGACAAGAGACCCAGTACTTC	CATSGRQETQYF
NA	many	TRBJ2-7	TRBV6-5	TGTGCCAGCAGTTACTCCTGGGACTCGCCCTACGAGCAGTACTTC	CASSYSWDSPYEQYF
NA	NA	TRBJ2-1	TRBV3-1	TGTGCCAGCAGCTTTAGGGGGGGTGAGCAGTTCTTC	CASSFRGGEQFF
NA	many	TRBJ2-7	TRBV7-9	TGTGCCAGCAGCTCCGGGACCTACATCTACGAGCAGTACTTC	CASSSGTYIYEQYF
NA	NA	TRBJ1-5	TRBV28	TGTGCCAGCAAAACAGGGTCGGTACAGCCCCAGCATTTT	CASKTGSVQPQHF
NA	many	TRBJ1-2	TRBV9	TGTGCCAGCAGCGTAGGACAGGCAAACTATGGCTACACCTTC	CASSVGQANYGYTF
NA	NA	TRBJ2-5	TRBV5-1	TGCGCCAGCAGCTTTGACTACTTAGAGACCCAGTACTTC	CASSFDYLETQYF
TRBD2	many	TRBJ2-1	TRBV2	TGTGCCAGCAGTGAAAGCGGGGGCCTTCCTAATGAGCAGTTCTTC	CASSESGGLPNEQFF
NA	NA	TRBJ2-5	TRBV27	TGTGCCAGCAGTACCCGAGTAGCAGAGACCCAGTACTTC	CASSTRVAETQYF
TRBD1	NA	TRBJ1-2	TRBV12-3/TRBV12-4	TGTGCCAGCAGTCCCGGGACAGGAGCAGACTACACCTTC	CASSPGTGADYTF
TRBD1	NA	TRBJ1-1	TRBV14	TGTGCCAGCAGTCTCCACTTCGGCCGGGACAGGGGCCCCATGAACACTGAAGCTTTCTTT	CASSLHFGRDRGPMNTEAFF
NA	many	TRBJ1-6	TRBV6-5	TGTGCCAGCACCAAGGACTATTCACCCCTCCACTTT	CASTKDYSPLHF
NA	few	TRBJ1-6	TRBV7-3	TGTGCCAGCAGCCCCTCGGCCCATTCACCCCTCCACTTT	CASSPSAHSPLHF